This note documents a single T cell receptor (beta chain) sequence. Germline loops: CDR1 SQVTM, CDR2 ANQGSEA. With V trimmed by 7 bases and J by 4 bases, 10 bases remained unmatched. The CDR3 spans 14 residues. Only in-frame clones appear in the TCRdb table, and some are missing; sequencing was by immunoSEQ multiplex PCR. The profile covers under 300,000 clones, with about 80% appearing a single time and about 3.5% taken by the ten largest. The data belong to a study of blood T cell repertoires in COVID-19. Looking at the study overall: COVID-19 samples, acute and convalescent, were from the United States, Italy and Spain. PBMCs, B-cell-depleted T cells, or T cells provided the cDNA or gDNA that made up the material.

The source material was PBMCs or T cells enriched from blood (not recorded which). This receptor was taken from a man in his forties or fifties who had recovered from COVID-19. The chain is built from TRBV29-1 and TRBJ1-1, with 9 bases matching TRBD1. For the CDR3, the DNA is TGCAGCGCCCTCCAACAGGGGGCCAGCACTGAAGCTTTCTTT. It codes for CSALQQGASTEAFF. Full variable domain (rest looked up from reference TRBV29-1 and TRBJ1-1): SAVISQKPSRDICQRGTSLTIQCQVDSQVTMMFWYRQQPGQSLTLIATANQGSEATYESGFVIDKFPISRPNLTFSTLTVSNMSPEDSSIYLCSALQQGASTEAFFGQGTRLTVV.